These T cell receptor beta chains were read from a single sample in a study of T-cell reconstitution after alpha-beta-depleted transplantation in children. TCRdb re-analysed the PCR reads in MiXCR, keeping a single row per CDR3 protein. The sample records about 480,000 distinct CDR3 sequences, about 12% being singletons. The sample consisted of PBMCs from the stem cell graft donor, taken from the stem cell graft. These receptors originate from a human donor who donated a stem cell graft to a child with combined immunodeficiency. CDR3s leave out the opening cysteine and the closing phenylalanine or tryptophan.

V gene	J gene	CDR3 protein
TRBV6-5	TRBJ2-7	ASSYAQGRGGEQY
TRBV9	TRBJ2-1	ASSPTLAGSDNEQF
TRBV12-3/TRBV12-4	TRBJ2-5	ASSPQSGRETQY
TRBV9	TRBJ2-1	ASSVEGHRYNEQF
TRBV3-1	TRBJ2-7	ASSQVAAGIEQY
TRBV3-1	TRBJ2-7	ASSQDFMSSYEQY
TRBV24-1	TRBJ2-7	ATSDGADASYEQY
TRBV12-3/TRBV12-4	TRBJ1-1	ASSLIQGVTEAF
TRBV12-3/TRBV12-4	TRBJ2-7	ASNSPGTSAYEQY
TRBV20-1	TRBJ2-3	SAIHGRNTQY
TRBV4-3	TRBJ2-3	ASSQDKYSDTQY
TRBV4-3	TRBJ2-1	ASSQQAGGFYNEQF
TRBV5-1	TRBJ2-3	ASSSFAGVDTQY
TRBV20-1	TRBJ2-1	SAREAGYNEQF
TRBV6-5	TRBJ1-2	ASSYIGGPNYGYT
TRBV19	TRBJ2-5	ASNGGTGLTQY
TRBV12-3/TRBV12-4	TRBJ1-5	ASSLQVGNQPQH